This T cell receptor beta chain comes out of a study of PD-1 blockade in classical Hodgkin lymphoma (dated by TCRdb to about 2020). As for the study more broadly: Nivolumab dosing was 3 mg/kg intravenously every 2 weeks, continuing until either disease progression or unacceptable toxicity. To define a peripheral blood immune signature of response to PD-1 blockade in classical Hodgkin lymphoma, the study combined TCR beta sequencing with CyTOF. Here is what the overall study found, with its caveats: Trial patients with a complete response had baseline diversity similar to that of newly diagnosed patients, while partial responders and progressors had significantly lower diversity. By C4D1, a significant rise was seen in CD4+ TCR diversity but not in CD8+ TCR diversity (p=0.0027 vs p=0.16), and the rise was most apparent among complete responders (p=0.02). Baseline TCR diversity was reported to be lower in newly diagnosed patients than in healthy donors and to be lower still in relapsed/refractory patients. Lower diversity was seen in patients whose nivolumab began less than 1 year after ASCT, and these patients were left out of later analyses so that immune reconstitution would not confound the results. The study was restricted to a single clinical trial cohort, and the causes of repertoire differences, possibly disease activity or prior therapy, were left undefined.

Sample time point, as interpreted from the label and publication: cycle 2 day 1 (C2D1) of nivolumab. Every trial patient had relapsed after autologous stem cell transplantation, and cohorts A, B and C differed in prior brentuximab vedotin exposure. The trial cohort comprised 56 patients with relapsed/refractory classical Hodgkin lymphoma whose best overall responses were complete response, partial response or progressive disease. Trial patients were treated with single-agent nivolumab in the multi-cohort phase II CheckMate 205 trial. Best overall response was determined by an independent review committee according to the 2007 International Working Group response criteria. Trial PBMCs were collected immediately before nivolumab initiation (C1D1) and during therapy at cycle 2 day 1 and cycle 4 day 1. Peripheral blood was collected in 8 mL Vacutainer Cell Preparation Tubes, from which PBMCs were isolated by centrifugation and then cryopreserved.

The Qiagen DNeasy kit was used to extract genomic DNA from unsorted PBMCs and from the negatively selected CD4+ and CD8+ fractions. Amplification of TCR beta CDR3 regions was done by immunoSEQ multiplex PCR with primers that anneal to V and J segments. A synthetic immune receptor repertoire was used to minimize amplification bias, and remaining bias was computationally removed after sequencing. Concerning the study's data processing: Repertoire diversity was quantified as the Shannon entropy index using custom Python scripts. Unsorted, CD4+ and CD8+ repertoires were analyzed separately, except in combined analyses where CD4+ and CD8+ sequences were merged in silico. Clonal expansion was defined as a frequency increase of at least 2-fold after treatment compared with C1D1, and clones undetected at baseline were assigned a pseudocount of 0.5. Singleton clones were defined as clones with 0 or 1 copy at C1D1, and non-singleton clones were defined as clones with 2 or more copies. Clones expanded in unsorted samples were labelled as CD4+, CD8+ or unknown by matching protein sequences in sorted samples from the same patient. Wilcoxon tests on paired samples were used to test diversity changes from C1D1 to C4D1. The clones in this table, taken by TCRdb from immuneACCESS, are in-frame only. Not every clone is retained; where verified, under half of the shortfall comes from an unresolved V gene, and the cause of the rest is unknown. V and J calls and clone size follow that table, whereas D and trimming were derived from the DNA. The sample contains around 91,000 clones, roughly four fifths of them found a single time. The top ten clonotypes cover 15% to 20% of the sample.

Details on this clone: Its antigen has not been determined. No per-base quality is available; no much larger clone lies one base away.

The CDR1 and CDR2 encoded by the germline V gene are SGHVS and FQNEAQ. Counted from cysteine to phenylalanine, this CDR3 has 14 amino acids. Just the 42-base CDR3 DNA is kept, in frame starting at base 1. V lost 9 bases and J lost 4 bases, and the count of bases not matched to a germline gene is 8. The starting material was peripheral blood mononuclear cells (PBMCs), obtained before the second cycle of nivolumab. This TCR was recovered from a human donor with classical Hodgkin lymphoma. The chain is assembled from TRBV7-8 and TRBJ2-2; 7 of the junction bases match TRBD2. The DNA sequence is as follows: TGTGCCAGGGCCGGGACTAAGGCCACCGGGGAGCTGTTTTTT. Its amino acids are CARAGTKATGELFF.